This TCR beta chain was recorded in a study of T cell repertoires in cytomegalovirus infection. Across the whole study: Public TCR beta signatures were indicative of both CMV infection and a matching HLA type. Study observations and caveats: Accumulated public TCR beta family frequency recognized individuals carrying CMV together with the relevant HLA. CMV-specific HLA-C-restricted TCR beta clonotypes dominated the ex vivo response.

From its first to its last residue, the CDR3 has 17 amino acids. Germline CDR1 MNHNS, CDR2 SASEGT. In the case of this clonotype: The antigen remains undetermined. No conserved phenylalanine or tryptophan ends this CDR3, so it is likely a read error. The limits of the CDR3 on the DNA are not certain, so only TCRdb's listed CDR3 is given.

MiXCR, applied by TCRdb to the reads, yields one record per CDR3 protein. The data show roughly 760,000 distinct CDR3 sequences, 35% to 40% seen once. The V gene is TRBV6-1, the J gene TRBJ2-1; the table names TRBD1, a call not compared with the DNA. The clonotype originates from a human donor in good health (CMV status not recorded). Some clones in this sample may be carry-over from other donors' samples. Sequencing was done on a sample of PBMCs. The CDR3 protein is CASSEPQVPGSYNEQLL.